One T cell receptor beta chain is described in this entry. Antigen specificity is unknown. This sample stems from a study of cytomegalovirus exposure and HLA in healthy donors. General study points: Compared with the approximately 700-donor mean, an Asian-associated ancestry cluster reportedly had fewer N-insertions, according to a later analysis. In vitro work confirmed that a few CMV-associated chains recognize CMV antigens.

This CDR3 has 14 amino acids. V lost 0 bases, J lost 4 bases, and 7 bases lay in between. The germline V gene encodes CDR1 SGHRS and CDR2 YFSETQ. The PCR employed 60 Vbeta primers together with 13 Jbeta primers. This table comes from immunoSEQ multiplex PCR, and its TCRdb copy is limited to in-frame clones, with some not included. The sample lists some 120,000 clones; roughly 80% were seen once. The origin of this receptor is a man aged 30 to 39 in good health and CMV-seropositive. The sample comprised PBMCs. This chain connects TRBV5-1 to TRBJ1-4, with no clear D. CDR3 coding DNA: TGCGCCAGCAGCTTGGTGGCGGATAATGAAAAACTGTTTTTT. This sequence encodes CASSLVADNEKLFF.